The next 19 T cell receptor beta chains were all read from a single sample in a study of spatial heterogeneity in lung cancer. MiXCR was run by TCRdb on the 5' RACE reads, yielding one entry per CDR3 protein. Here the sample spans thousands of distinct CDR3 sequences, about 13% being singletons. Time point reported: sample taken at primary tumor resection. Their recognized antigens are unknown. Points from the study as a whole: Tumors with more nonsynonymous mutations had more expanded intratumoral alpha and beta TCRs.

The sequenced sample was lung tumor tissue, obtained at surgery. These receptors all come from a male donor with early-stage non-small cell lung cancer.

The sample holds many counts of this clonotype. The chain combines TRBV20-1 with TRBJ1-1; D may be TRBD1 (6 bases). Germline V gives CDR1 DFQATT, CDR2 SNEGSKA (reference sequence). Trimming pared 5 bases from V and 2 bases from J, leaving 21 bases between. The length of the CDR3 is 16 residues. CDR3 DNA sequence: TGCAGTGCTTTTGGCGCTCATACAGGGCCAAACACTGAAGCTTTCTTT. Protein sequence: CSAFGAHTGPNTEAFF.

This clonotype was seen repeatedly, ten times or more. J is TRBJ2-7 and V is TRBV28, with TRBD2 matching 8 bases. Unmatched junction bases numbered 6, after V lost 6 bases and J lost 2 bases. The CDR3 totals 14 residues. The V gene's germline CDR1 is MDHEN and CDR2 SYDVKM. CDR3 amino acids: CASRKTSAAYEQYF. In nucleotides, the CDR3 is TGTGCCAGCAGAAAGACTAGCGCCGCCTACGAGCAGTACTTC.

Many counts were recorded for this clonotype. Here the CDR3 DNA reads TGTGCCACCAGTGATTTCGGGGCGGCGGGAAGCGCGAACACCGGGGAGCTGTTTTTT. It encodes CATSDFGAAGSANTGELFF. This rearrangement joins TRBV24-1 to TRBJ2-2; maybe TRBD2 (6 bases). Germline assignment: CDR1 KGHDR and CDR2 SFDVKD. The V and J ends lost 1 base and 0 bases respectively, with 17 bases between them. The CDR3 totals 19 residues.

This clonotype was seen many times. This rearrangement joins TRBV10-3 to TRBJ2-2, with 14 bases fitting TRBD2. The CDR3 covers 16 residues. Germline CDR1 is ENHRY and CDR2 is SYGVKD. Trimming took 6 bases from V and 7 from J; bases not matched to a gene: 7. The CDR3 sequence: CAIRRGLAGEYGELFF. CDR3 coding DNA: TGTGCCATCAGGAGGGGACTAGCGGGAGAATACGGGGAGCTGTTTTTT.

This clonotype was counted ten times or more. CDR3 DNA: TGTGCCAGCAGTAGTACCGAGCGGGAGGCTGAGCAGTTCTTC. Protein: CASSSTEREAEQFF. V usage is TRBV12-3 or TRBV12-4 and J usage is TRBJ2-1; 9 nucleotides line up with TRBD2. Trimming removed 5 bases from V and 9 bases from J; junction bases left unmatched: 8. The CDR3 covers 14 residues.

The chain combines TRBV5-1 with TRBJ2-5; 10 nucleotides agree with TRBD2. Germline CDR1 and CDR2: SGHRS and YFSETQ. With 4 bases clipped from V and 4 bases from J, the junction kept 7 bases outside the gene matches. This CDR3 has 15 residues. CDR3 region: CASSLSGGARETQYF. CDR3 DNA sequence: TGCGCCAGCAGCCTAAGCGGGGGGGCGCGAGAGACCCAGTACTTC. The full variable domain, with the rest looked up from reference TRBV5-1 and TRBJ2-5, is KAGVTQTPRYLIKTRGQQVTLSCSPISGHRSVSWYQQTPGQGLQFLFEYFSETQRNKGNFPGRFSGRQFSNSRSEMNVSTLELGDSALYLCASSLSGGARETQYFGPGTRLLVL.

The rearrangement uses TRBV3-1 and TRBJ2-7, with TRBD2 matching 7 bases. The V segment lost 5 bases and the J segment 5 bases; nucleotides outside the gene matches: 6. The germline CDR1 and CDR2 sequences are LGHDT and YNNKEL (reference sequence). The length of the CDR3 is 13 residues. The CDR3 reads CASSCGSGNEQYF. CDR3 coding DNA: TGTGCCAGCAGCTGCGGGAGTGGTAACGAGCAGTACTTC.

Within the sample, this clonotype is medium-sized (0.01 to 0.1%). This chain links TRBV27 with TRBJ1-2; 7 bases are a match to TRBD1. Germline V CDR1 and CDR2: MNHEY, SMNVEV (reference sequence). Trimming at V came to 5 bases and at J to 6 bases, leaving 18 bases not matched to a gene. This CDR3 region has 17 residues. CDR3 DNA sequence: TGTGCCAGCAGTGCGTTTTGGAGGGGGCGCCTTGATCATGGCTACACCTTC. It specifies CASSAFWRGRLDHGYTF.

This clonotype was recorded many times. The CDR3 protein is CASLNERGANSPLHF. DNA of the CDR3: TGTGCCAGCCTTAACGAACGCGGGGCTAATTCACCCCTCCACTTT. The V gene is TRBV2, the J gene TRBJ1-6; D perhaps matches TRBD1 (5 bases). The CDR3 consists of 15 residues. Germline V CDR1 and CDR2: SNHLY, FYNNEI. V lost 8 bases and J lost 6, with 17 bases in between.

This clonotype was counted ten times or more. The chain's CDR3 is CATSDWGGVAGYTF. CDR3 coding DNA: TGTGCCACCAGTGATTGGGGAGGGGTGGCTGGCTACACCTTC. The V call is TRBV24-1, the J call TRBJ1-2; D possibly corresponds to TRBD1 (5 bases). V gave up 2 bases and J gave up 7 bases, with 13 bases separating them. Germline V lookup: CDR1 KGHDR, CDR2 SFDVKD. The CDR3 spans 14 residues.

This clonotype was detected ten times or more. The chain joins TRBV29-1 to TRBJ2-1, with unresolved D. The V gene's germline CDR1 is SQVTM and CDR2 ANQGSEA. The CDR3 totals 12 residues. V was clipped by 5 bases and J by 2 bases, with 7 bases between them. CDR3 sequence: CSVSLTYNEQFF. In nucleotides, the CDR3 is TGCAGCGTTAGCTTAACCTACAATGAGCAGTTCTTC.

This clonotype has a count of ten or more. The V call is TRBV19, the J call TRBJ2-1; TRBD2 matches at 10 bases. This CDR3 spans 15 amino acids. The germline CDR1 and CDR2 sequences are LNHDA and SQIVND (reference sequence). Trimming at V came to 0 bases and at J to 8 bases, leaving 4 bases not matched to a gene. In DNA form, the CDR3 reads TGTGCCAGTAGTATAGAAAGCGGGAGGGGCTATGAGCAGTTCTTC. Protein: CASSIESGRGYEQFF.

In DNA, the CDR3 is TGTGCCAGCAGCTTAGAGGATGAAAAACTGTTTTTT. It specifies CASSLEDEKLFF. The chain is built from TRBV7-9 and TRBJ1-4; D gene unclear. Germline loops: CDR1 SEHNR, CDR2 FQNEAQ (reference sequence). The CDR3 extends over 12 amino acids. V lost 1 base to trimming and J lost 6 bases, with 3 bases between them.

This clonotype was detected ten times or more. This chain links TRBV29-1 with TRBJ2-1; D may be TRBD1 or TRBD2 (6 bases each). CDR1 and CDR2 from the germline V gene are SQVTM and ANQGSEA. The CDR3 contains 13 residues. V lost 7 bases, J lost 5 bases, and 15 bases lay in between. CDR3 loop: CSGTRDTNNEQFF. In DNA form, the CDR3 reads TGCAGCGGGACGCGGGACACGAACAATGAGCAGTTCTTC.

This clonotype was seen at least ten times. V gene TRBV2 combines with J gene TRBJ2-3; 8 bases map to TRBD2. The CDR3 has 17 amino acids. The germline CDR1 and CDR2 sequences are SNHLY and FYNNEI. Germline trimming cut 6 bases from V and 0 bases from J; bases unmatched to any gene: 11. The CDR3 loop is CASSQPITSGSTDTQYF. For the CDR3, the DNA is TGTGCCAGCAGCCAACCCATTACTAGCGGAAGCACAGATACGCAGTATTTT.

This clonotype has ten or more counts. J is TRBJ2-5 and V is TRBV6-1; D unclear. The CDR3 has 13 amino acids. CDR1 MNHNS and CDR2 SASEGT come from the germline V gene. V lost 6 bases, J lost 6 bases, and 14 bases lay in between. The CDR3 region has the DNA TGTGCCAGCAGCCGCGAAAAAGGTCAGACCCAGTACTTC. This sequence encodes CASSREKGQTQYF.

This clonotype was detected many times. The chain is built from TRBV20-1 and TRBJ2-7; 7 bases agree with TRBD1. The J segment lost 0 bases and the V segment lost 5 bases, leaving 10 bases of the junction unmatched. Germline CDR1 and CDR2: DFQATT and SNEGSKA (reference sequence). CDR3 length equals 15 residues. The CDR3: CSASQGFSLSYEQYF. CDR3 nucleotide sequence: TGCAGTGCTTCACAGGGGTTTTCTCTCTCCTACGAGCAGTACTTC.

This clonotype was recorded many times. This chain uses TRBV7-9 with TRBJ1-1; D ambiguous. This CDR3 has 15 amino acids. Germline-derived CDR1 and CDR2 are SEHNR and FQNEAQ (reference sequence). V gave up 3 bases and J gave up 4 bases, with 15 bases separating them. The CDR3 DNA is TGTGCCAGCAGCTTTAGAGCTCTAGGAATCACTGAAGCTTTCTTT. This gives the protein CASSFRALGITEAFF.

This clonotype came up many times. The chain couples TRBV12-3 or TRBV12-4 to TRBJ2-7; D is unclear. The length of the CDR3 is 13 residues. Trimming left V 11 bases short and J 6 bases short, with 20 bases between. The CDR3, as DNA: TGTGCCGGCCTAATCCTTCCGGGCTCCGAGCAGTACTTC. The encoded protein is CAGLILPGSEQYF.